This T cell receptor (beta chain) was recorded in a study of regulatory T cells in long-lasting Graves disease. On the study more broadly: Under 3 months of antithyroid drugs had been taken by newly diagnosed Graves' patients.

Through Arm-PCR of CDR3 regions and iRepertoire HTBI primers, TCR beta libraries were built. TCRdb reanalysed the multiplex PCR reads using MiXCR and keeps one entry per CDR3 protein. The sample comprises more than 400,000 distinct CDR3 sequences, 15% to 20% of which are singletons, and 9.5% to 12% rests with the top ten. Time point specified: newly diagnosed GD, antithyroid drugs for less than 3 months. With RNA extracted from PBMCs as input, the TCR library was made. V shed 4 bases, J shed 10 bases, and the junction held 18 bases outside the gene matches. Germline loops: CDR1 MDHEN, CDR2 SYDVKM. The CDR3 contains 16 residues. This clonotype was seen only a few times. The sample was also reused in another study, on T cells in Graves' hyperthyroidism and ophthalmopathy. That work contributes: Uncontrolled infection, other autoimmune disease, pregnancy or lactation led to exclusion.

The origin of this receptor is a woman between 25 and 40 years old with Graves disease. This chain joins TRBV28 and TRBJ1-2; 7 bases match TRBD1. The specimen comprised peripheral blood mononuclear cells (PBMCs), sampled at new diagnosis, from a patient treated with antithyroid drugs. CDR3 amino acids: CASSSARVLQGDDYTF. CDR3 nucleotide sequence: TGTGCCAGCAGTTCAGCCCGCGTGCTCCAGGGGGACGACTACACCTTC.